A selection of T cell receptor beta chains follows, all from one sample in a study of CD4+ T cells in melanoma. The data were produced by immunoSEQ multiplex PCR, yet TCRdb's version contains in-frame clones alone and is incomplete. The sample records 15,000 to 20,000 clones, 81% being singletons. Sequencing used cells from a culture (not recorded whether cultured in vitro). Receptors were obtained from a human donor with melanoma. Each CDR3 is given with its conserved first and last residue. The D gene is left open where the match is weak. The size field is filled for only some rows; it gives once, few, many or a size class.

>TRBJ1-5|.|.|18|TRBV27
CASRPGPRIRYSNQPQHF
TGTGCCAGCAGGCCGGGGCCCAGGATCCGGTATAGCAATCAGCCCCAGCATTTT
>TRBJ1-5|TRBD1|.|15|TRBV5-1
CASSLSGGLNQPQHF
TGCGCCAGCAGCTTGTCAGGGGGCCTCAATCAGCCCCAGCATTTT
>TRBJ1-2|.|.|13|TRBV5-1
CASSFIQNYGYTF
TGCGCCAGCAGCTTCATTCAGAACTATGGCTACACCTTC
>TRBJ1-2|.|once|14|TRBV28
CASRPPTSNYGYTF
TGTGCCAGCCGGCCGCCGACTAGTAACTATGGCTACACCTTC
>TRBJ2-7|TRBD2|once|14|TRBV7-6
CASSSGLVAYEQYF
TGTGCCAGCAGCTCAGGACTAGTTGCCTACGAGCAGTACTTC
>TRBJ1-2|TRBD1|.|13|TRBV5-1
CASSVGQGDGYTF
TGCGCCAGCAGTGTGGGTCAGGGGGATGGCTACACCTTC
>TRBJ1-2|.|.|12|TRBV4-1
CASSQVAGGYTF
TGCGCCAGCAGCCAAGTAGCGGGCGGCTACACCTTC
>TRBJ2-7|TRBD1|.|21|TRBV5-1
CASSLPRVGSSGTGGTYEQYF
TGCGCCAGCAGCCTCCCCCGCGTGGGAAGTTCCGGGACAGGGGGCACCTACGAGCAGTACTTC
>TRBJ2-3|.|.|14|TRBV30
CAWGTGGGTDTQYF
TGTGCCTGGGGTACAGGCGGGGGCACAGATACGCAGTATTTT
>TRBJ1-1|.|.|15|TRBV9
CASSVDPRHGTEAFF
TGTGCCAGCAGCGTAGACCCCAGGCACGGCACTGAAGCTTTCTTT
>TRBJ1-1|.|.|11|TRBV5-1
CASSLDTEAFF
TGCGCCAGCAGCTTGGACACTGAAGCTTTCTTT
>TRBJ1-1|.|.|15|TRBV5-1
CASTDLPGLRTEAFF
TGCGCCAGCACCGATCTCCCCGGGCTAAGAACTGAAGCTTTCTTT
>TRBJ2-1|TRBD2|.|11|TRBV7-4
CASMRKRGLFF
TGTGCCAGCATGCGGAAGCGGGGGCTGTTCTTC
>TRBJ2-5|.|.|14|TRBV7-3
CASKKNGQDETQYF
TGTGCCAGCAAAAAAAACGGCCAGGATGAGACCCAGTACTTC
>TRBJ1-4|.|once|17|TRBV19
CASKMHRDYATNEKLFF
TGTGCCAGTAAGATGCACAGGGACTATGCAACTAATGAAAAACTGTTTTTT
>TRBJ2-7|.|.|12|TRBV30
CAWSRGRNEQYF
TGTGCCTGGAGCCGTGGACGGAACGAGCAGTACTTC
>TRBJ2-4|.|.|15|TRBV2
CASSRLKGAKNIQYF
TGTGCCAGCAGTAGGCTCAAAGGGGCCAAAAACATTCAGTACTTC
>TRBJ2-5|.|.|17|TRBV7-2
CASTPRINPGTKETQYF
TGTGCCAGCACCCCTAGAATTAACCCAGGGACGAAAGAGACCCAGTACTTC
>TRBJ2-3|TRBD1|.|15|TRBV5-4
CASSPTTNRGDTQYF
TGTGCCAGCAGCCCTACAACCAACAGGGGGGATACGCAGTATTTT
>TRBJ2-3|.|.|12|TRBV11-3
CASSLDRGTQYF
TGTGCCAGCAGCTTAGACCGGGGTACGCAGTATTTT
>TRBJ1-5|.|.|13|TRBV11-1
CASSLGSNQPQHF
TGTGCCAGCAGCTTAGGAAGCAATCAGCCCCAGCATTTT
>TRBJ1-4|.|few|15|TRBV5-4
CASSLFGQGAEKLFF
TGTGCCAGCAGCTTGTTCGGTCAAGGGGCCGAAAAACTGTTTTTT
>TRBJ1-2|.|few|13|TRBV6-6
CASSLQSGGGYTF
TGTGCCAGCAGTTTACAGTCTGGAGGGGGCTACACCTTC
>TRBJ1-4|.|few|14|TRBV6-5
CASSPGASNEKLFF
TGTGCCAGCAGTCCGGGGGCCAGTAATGAAAAACTGTTTTTT
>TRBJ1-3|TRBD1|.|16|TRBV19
CASTSYGTASGNTIYF
TGTGCCAGTACGAGCTACGGGACAGCCTCTGGAAACACCATATATTTT
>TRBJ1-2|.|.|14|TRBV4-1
CASSQEERFYGYTF
TGCGCCAGCAGCCAAGAGGAGCGTTTCTATGGCTACACCTTC
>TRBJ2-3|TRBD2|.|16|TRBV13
CASSLEPGGRGDTQYF
TGTGCCAGCAGCTTAGAACCGGGGGGGCGAGGAGATACGCAGTATTTT
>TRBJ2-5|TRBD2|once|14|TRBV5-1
CASSAAGGQETQYF
TGCGCCAGCAGCGCGGCGGGGGGACAAGAGACCCAGTACTTC
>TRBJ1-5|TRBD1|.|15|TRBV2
CASSVQGARNQPQHF
TGTGCCAGCAGTGTACAGGGGGCTCGCAATCAGCCCCAGCATTTT
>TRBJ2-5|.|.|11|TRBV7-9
CASSPRVTQYF
TGTGCCAGCAGCCCCCGGGTGACCCAGTACTTC
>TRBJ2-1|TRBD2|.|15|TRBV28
CASREGRGSYNEQFF
TGTGCCAGCAGGGAGGGGAGGGGCTCCTACAATGAGCAGTTCTTC
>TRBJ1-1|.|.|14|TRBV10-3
CAISEDVRVVEAFF
TGTGCCATCAGTGAGGATGTCCGAGTGGTTGAAGCTTTCTTT
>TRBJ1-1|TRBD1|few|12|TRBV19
CASRDRITEAFF
TGTGCCAGTAGGGACAGGATAACTGAAGCTTTCTTT
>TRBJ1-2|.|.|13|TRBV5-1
CASSAEVYYGYTF
TGCGCCAGCAGCGCAGAGGTATACTATGGCTACACCTTC
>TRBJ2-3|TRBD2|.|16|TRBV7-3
CASSTRRGGGTDTQYF
TGTGCCAGCAGCACCCGAAGGGGAGGGGGCACAGATACGCAGTATTTT
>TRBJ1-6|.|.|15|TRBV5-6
CASSPGELMNSPLHF
TGTGCCAGCTCACCCGGGGAGTTAATGAATTCACCCCTCCACTTT
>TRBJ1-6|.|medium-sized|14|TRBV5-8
CASSRDRLYSPLHF
TGTGCCAGCAGCCGCGACAGGTTATATTCACCCCTCCACTTT
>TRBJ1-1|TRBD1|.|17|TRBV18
CASSPSQLSEGADEAFF
TGTGCCAGCTCACCATCACAGCTTTCGGAGGGGGCGGATGAAGCTTTCTTT
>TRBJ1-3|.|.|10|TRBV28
CASKRNTIYF
TGTGCCAGCAAGAGAAACACCATATATTTT
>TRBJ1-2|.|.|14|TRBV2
CASTPGHGGSRYTF
TGTGCCAGCACCCCGGGACACGGGGGTAGTCGCTACACCTTC
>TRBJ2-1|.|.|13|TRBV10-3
CAIRGTFYEEQFF
TGTGCCATCAGGGGGACGTTCTATGAGGAGCAGTTCTTC
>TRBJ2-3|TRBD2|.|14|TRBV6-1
CASSRLAGVGTQYF
TGTGCCAGCAGCCGACTAGCGGGGGTGGGTACGCAGTATTTT
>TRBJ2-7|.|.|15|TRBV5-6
CASTLESQPSYEQYF
TGTGCCAGCACCCTGGAGAGCCAGCCCTCCTACGAGCAGTACTTC